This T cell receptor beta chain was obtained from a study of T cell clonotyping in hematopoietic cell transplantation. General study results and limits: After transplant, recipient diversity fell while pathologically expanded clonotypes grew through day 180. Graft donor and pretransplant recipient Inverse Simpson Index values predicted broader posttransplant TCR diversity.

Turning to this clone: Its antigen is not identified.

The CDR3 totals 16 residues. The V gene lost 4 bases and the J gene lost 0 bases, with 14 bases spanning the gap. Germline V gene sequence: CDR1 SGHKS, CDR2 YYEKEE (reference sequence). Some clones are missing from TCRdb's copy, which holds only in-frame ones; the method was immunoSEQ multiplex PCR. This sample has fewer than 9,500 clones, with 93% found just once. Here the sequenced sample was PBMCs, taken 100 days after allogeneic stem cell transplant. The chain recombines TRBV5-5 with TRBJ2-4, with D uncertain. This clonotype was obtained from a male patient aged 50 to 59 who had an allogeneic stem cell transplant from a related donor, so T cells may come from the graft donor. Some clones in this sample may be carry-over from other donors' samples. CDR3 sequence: CASSSLQELAKNIQYF. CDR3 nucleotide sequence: TGTGCCAGCAGCAGTCTTCAAGAGCTAGCCAAAAACATTCAGTACTTC.